This T cell receptor beta chain was obtained from a study of CD8 T cells in ankylosing spondylitis. Overall study results and limits: Characteristic, it appeared, of ankylosing spondylitis blood was a TCR beta motif of 7 or 8 highly homologous variants.

Germline V gene sequence: CDR1 MNHNS, CDR2 SASEGT. Unmatched junction bases numbered 6, after V lost 7 bases and J lost 0 bases. The CDR3 extends over 16 amino acids. TCRdb reanalysed the 5' RACE reads using MiXCR and keeps one entry per CDR3 protein. The sample includes about 220,000 distinct CDR3 sequences, approximately 7.4% seen only once; the top ten take 13% to 15%. This clonotype has a count of ten or more. Its antigen is as yet unknown. This receptor was identified in a male donor with ankylosing spondylitis. The sequencing input was blood, either unsorted or a sorted T cell fraction (not recorded which). This chain links TRBV6-1 with TRBJ2-1, with TRBD2 matching over 10 bases. CDR3 protein: CASTVSGRDSYNEQFF. As DNA, the CDR3 is TGTGCCAGCACCGTGAGCGGGAGGGACTCCTACAATGAGCAGTTCTTC.